This passage covers 11 T cell receptor beta chains from one sample sequenced in a study of blood T cell repertoires in COVID-19. Clones were read by immunoSEQ multiplex PCR, and TCRdb kept only the in-frame ones, dropping some. The repertoire holds 25,000 to 35,000 clones, with around 72% as singletons. Sequenced material: peripheral blood. The receptors were gathered from a boy aged 2 to 10 with active or convalescent COVID-19.

The chain combines TRBV3-1 (or the pseudogene TRBV3-2) with TRBJ1-1; TRBD1 aligns across 9 bases. Germline loops: CDR1 LGHDT, CDR2 YNNKEL (reference sequence). The CDR3 totals 16 residues. Trimming at V came to 5 bases and at J to 5 bases, leaving 12 bases not matched to a gene. Here the CDR3 DNA reads TGTGCCAGCAGCTTGCGGCGGACAGGGGAAAGGACTGAAGCTTTCTTT. Translated: CASSLRRTGERTEAFF.

The chain uses TRBV19 and TRBJ1-6; no firm D call. This CDR3 has 14 amino acids. Looked up from germline, CDR1 is LNHDA and CDR2 is SQIVND (reference sequence). The V end was cut by 5 bases, the J end by 0 bases, with 5 bases between. CDR3 coding DNA: TGTGCCAGTAGTTTCAGCTCCTATAATTCACCCCTCCACTTT. The encoded protein is CASSFSSYNSPLHF.

The count of this clone is one. V is TRBV4-1 and J is TRBJ2-7, with a weak D call TRBD1 (6 bases). The CDR3 contains 17 residues. CDR1 and CDR2 (germline): MGHRA, YSYEKL. The ends were cut back, 0 bases at V and 4 bases at J, with 19 bases in the middle. The CDR3 sequence is CASSQDLLPGALYEQYF. CDR3 nucleotides: TGCGCCAGCAGCCAAGATCTCCTTCCAGGGGCGCTGTACGAGCAGTACTTC.

The chain employs TRBV18 and TRBJ2-3; 8 bases match TRBD1. Losses at the gene ends were 3 bases for V and 4 bases for J; bases not matched to a gene: 6. Germline V gene data show CDR1 as KGHSH and CDR2 as LQKENI. The CDR3 length is 15 residues. The CDR3 DNA follows: TGTGCCAGCTCACCCGGACAGGGTGTCGCAGATACGCAGTATTTT. Protein product: CASSPGQGVADTQYF.

The chain employs TRBV25-1 and TRBJ2-7, with 11 bases matching TRBD2. Per the germline V gene, CDR1 is MGHDK and CDR2 is SYGVNS. The CDR3 runs to 18 residues. V lost 4 bases to trimming and J lost 0 bases; unmatched junction nucleotides: 11. As DNA, the CDR3 is TGTGCCAGCAGTGCGGGACTAGCGGTCCCCCATAGCTCCTACGAGCAGTACTTC. This codes for CASSAGLAVPHSSYEQYF.

V usage is TRBV7-8 and J usage is TRBJ1-5; no reliable D call. The V end lost 3 bases, the J end lost 7 bases, and 10 bases lay between the germline ends. This CDR3 region has 13 residues. Germline V CDR1 and CDR2: SGHVS, FQNEAQ. This CDR3 reads CASSLGREQPQHF. The CDR3 DNA sequence: TGTGCCAGCAGCTTGGGAAGGGAGCAGCCCCAGCATTTT.

The chain links TRBV2 to TRBJ1-1; TRBD1 agrees at 7 bases. Germline V CDR1 and CDR2: SNHLY, FYNNEI. The CDR3 sequence is 14 residues long. V trimming: 1 base; J trimming: 8 bases; junction bases outside the gene matches: 7. CDR3 in amino acids: CASSEEGRGVEAFF. In nucleotides, the CDR3 is TGTGCCAGCAGTGAAGAGGGCAGGGGGGTCGAAGCTTTCTTT.

The chain joins TRBV12-5 to TRBJ1-5; D unclear. V lost 4 bases and J 0 bases, leaving 16 bases between the germline ends. This CDR3 is built from 17 residues. From germline, CDR1 is LGHNT and CDR2 FRNRAP. The CDR3 is CASGSRHKPYSNQPQHF. CDR3 DNA: TGTGCTAGTGGTTCAAGACACAAACCCTATAGCAATCAGCCCCAGCATTTT.

There are a few counts of this clone. The J gene is TRBJ1-1, the V gene TRBV6-5; a weak D match, TRBD1 (5 bases). The CDR3 totals 13 residues. Germline V lookup: CDR1 MNHEY, CDR2 SVGAGI. V lost 7 bases and J lost 10, with 19 bases in between. CDR3 DNA: TGTGCCAGCAATCGACCAGGGCTTTTGGGAGCTTTCTTT. It is translated as CASNRPGLLGAFF.

The chain employs TRBV7-2 and TRBJ2-1; 7 positions match TRBD2. After removal of 5 bases from V and 11 bases from J, the junction contained 6 bases not matched to a gene. Germline CDR1 is SGHTA and CDR2 is FQGNSA. This CDR3 is built from 12 residues. The CDR3 reads CASSPERGKQFF. In nucleotides, the CDR3 is TGTGCCAGCAGCCCGGAGCGGGGTAAGCAGTTCTTC.

The chain couples TRBV18 to TRBJ2-2; 7 nucleotides align to TRBD1. V lost 1 base, J lost 2 bases, and 19 bases stayed unmatched. The CDR3 loop spans 21 amino acids. CDR1 KGHSH and CDR2 LQKENI come from the germline V gene. CDR3 residues: CASSPRSVRLPQGDNTGELFF. CDR3 in DNA: TGTGCCAGCTCACCACGATCGGTTCGACTCCCGCAGGGGGATAACACCGGGGAGCTGTTTTTT. The full variable domain, in which reference TRBV18 and TRBJ2-2 provide the parts outside the CDR3, is NAGVMQNPRHLVRRRGQEARLRCSPMKGHSHVYWYRQLPEEGLKFMVYLQKENIIDESGMPKERFSAEFPKEGPSILRIQQVVRGDSAAYFCASSPRSVRLPQGDNTGELFFGEGSRLTVL.